Below are 16 T cell receptor beta chains sequenced from a single sample in a study of T cells in Graves' hyperthyroidism and ophthalmopathy. RNA transcripts gave rise to amplified TCR beta CDR3 regions. Researchers ran a first-round RT-PCR on the TCR CDR3 using the HTBI primer set. TCRdb analysed the multiplex PCR reads with MiXCR anew, one entry per CDR3 protein. The table records some 500,000 distinct CDR3 sequences, 14% of them present only once. Sequencing was performed on blood. The receptors come from a woman aged 18 to 35 with Graves' hyperthyroidism.

The chain recombines TRBV30 with TRBJ1-1; 9 positions match TRBD1. The V segment lost 4 bases and the J segment 5 bases; nucleotides outside the gene matches: 11. Germline-derived CDR1 and CDR2 are GTSNPN and SVGIG (reference sequence). The CDR3 runs to 15 residues. The CDR3 here is CAWTPGTGTVTEAFF. The CDR3 DNA reads TGTGCCTGGACCCCCGGGACAGGGACGGTTACTGAAGCTTTCTTT.

This clonotype was recorded many times. The gene calls are TRBV30 and TRBJ2-7; TRBD2 aligns across 13 bases. The CDR3 is made up of 15 amino acids. V dropped 3 bases and J dropped 1; count of bases not matched to a gene: 3. The germline V gene encodes CDR1 GTSNPN and CDR2 SVGIG (reference sequence). The CDR3 nucleotides are TGTGCCTGGAGCCCGGGACTAGCGGGGTCCTACGAGCAGTACGTC. Amino acid sequence: CAWSPGLAGSYEQYV.

This clonotype was observed at least ten times. The chain carries TRBV27 and TRBJ1-1; D may be TRBD1 (5 bases). The CDR3 is 15 residues long. V lost 4 bases to trimming and J lost 1 base, with 13 bases between them. Looked up from germline, CDR1 is MNHEY and CDR2 is SMNVEV (reference sequence). CDR3 in amino acids: CASSSPGIPNTEAFF. In nucleotides, the CDR3 is TGTGCCAGCAGTTCGCCAGGGATACCGAACACTGAAGCTTTCTTT.

In this sample, this clonotype turned up many times. This chain uses TRBV30 with TRBJ2-7; TRBD1 matches at 8 bases. The CDR3 has 13 residues. Per the germline V gene, CDR1 is GTSNPN and CDR2 is SVGIG (reference sequence). V shed 7 bases and J 2 bases; nucleotides not matched to a gene: 7. The CDR3 region is CASGQGYPYEQYV. The CDR3 DNA is TGTGCCTCCGGACAGGGCTACCCCTACGAGCAGTACGTC.

Comment on this clonotype: The CDR3 carries no conserved terminal phenylalanine or tryptophan, so it likely arises from a read error. Written as DNA, the CDR3 is TGTGCCACCAGTGATACTACAGGACCCTACGAGCAGTACCTC. This translates into CATSDTTGPYEQYL. This rearrangement joins TRBV24-1 to TRBJ2-7; the D gene is possibly TRBD1 (5 bases). CDR1 KGHDR and CDR2 SFDVKD come from the germline V gene. The length of the CDR3 is 14 residues. Trimming removed 3 bases at V and 2 bases at J, with 10 bases between.

In its sample, this clonotype was seen many times. The DNA of the CDR3 is TGTGCCAGCAGTTGGGCTAGGAAGAATGAGCAGTTCTTC. Amino acids: CASSWARKNEQFF. V usage is TRBV6-2 or TRBV6-3 and J usage is TRBJ2-1, with D unresolved. The V and J ends lost 4 bases and 7 bases respectively, with 11 bases between them. Germline lookup yields CDR1 MNHEY and CDR2 SVGEGT. This CDR3 region has 13 residues.

This clonotype has at least ten counts. V gene TRBV18 combines with J gene TRBJ1-1; a possible D gene is TRBD1 (6 bases). Trimming removed 3 bases at V and 4 bases at J, with 15 bases between. Germline CDR1 reads KGHSH; CDR2 reads LQKENI. CDR3 length: 15 amino acids. The CDR3 DNA sequence: TGTGCCAGCTCACCGGGGGCGCCCCGGGGCACTGAAGCTTTCTTT. Its protein is CASSPGAPRGTEAFF.

This clonotype was seen at least ten times. The chain has TRBV18 and TRBJ2-5; D is unresolved. This CDR3 region has 13 residues. Trimming cost V 3 bases and J 5 bases, with 10 bases left between them. Per the germline V gene, CDR1 is KGHSH and CDR2 is LQKENI. The DNA of the CDR3 is TGTGCCAGCTCACCCTTAGGGCTGGAGACCCAGTACTTC. Translated: CASSPLGLETQYF.

The chain recombines TRBV20-1 with TRBJ2-3; TRBD2 matches at 9 bases. CDR3 length: 18 residues. Germline assignment: CDR1 DFQATT and CDR2 SNEGSKA (reference sequence). J lost 2 bases, V lost 0 bases, and 12 bases had no gene match. CDR3 nucleotide sequence: TGCAGTGCTAGAGATCTTACCCAGGCTAGCGGGACCACAGATACGCAGTATTTT. Protein: CSARDLTQASGTTDTQYF.

This clonotype showed up just a few times. The V call is TRBV5-1, the J call TRBJ1-2; no clear D. Germline V gene sequence: CDR1 SGHRS, CDR2 YFSETQ. With 4 bases removed from V and 2 bases from J, the gap between germline ends came to 12 bases. This CDR3 is 14 amino acids long. The CDR3 is CASSPEARNYGYTF. In DNA, the CDR3 is TGCGCCAGCAGCCCGGAGGCCAGGAACTATGGCTACACCTTC.

This clonotype was observed a few times. The chain links TRBV5-1 to TRBJ2-5; the D gene is possibly TRBD2 (5 bases). This CDR3 has 13 residues. Germline V gene data show CDR1 as SGHRS and CDR2 as YFSETQ. The germline V and J ends were trimmed by 6 bases and 5 bases, with 14 bases remaining between them. The CDR3 DNA reads as TGCGCCAGCACCAGACGCGGAGGTGAGACCCAGTACTTC. Encoded protein: CASTRRGGETQYF.

This clonotype was counted a few times. The V gene is TRBV6-1, the J gene TRBJ1-5, with 8 bases lining up with TRBD1. This CDR3 contains 14 residues. Germline CDR1 MNHNS, CDR2 SASEGT. Trimming at V came to 6 bases and at J to 5 bases, leaving 6 bases not matched to a gene. This CDR3 reads CASSSQGADQPQHF. The CDR3 DNA is TGTGCCAGCAGCTCTCAGGGGGCGGATCAGCCCCAGCATTTT.

The chain has TRBV10-2 and TRBJ2-1; perhaps TRBD2 as D (5 bases). The germline V gene encodes CDR1 WSHSY and CDR2 SAAADI. CDR3 length: 14 residues. The V and J ends lost 6 bases and 5 bases respectively, with 14 bases between them. Written as DNA, the CDR3 is TGCGCCAGCAGCCTAGCTCGGACCAACAATGAGCAGTTCTTC. Amino acid sequence: CASSLARTNNEQFF.

This clonotype came up a few times. The chain has TRBV19 and TRBJ2-1; 8 bases are a match to TRBD2. The CDR3 has 14 residues. Trimming took 7 bases from V and 7 from J; bases not matched to a gene: 9. In germline, CDR1 is LNHDA, CDR2 SQIVND (reference sequence). The CDR3 sequence is CASTILAGVNEQFF. CDR3 sequence (DNA): TGTGCCAGTACCATCCTAGCGGGTGTTAATGAGCAGTTCTTC.

At least ten counts were recorded for this clonotype. The rearrangement joins TRBV5-1 to TRBJ2-7; D uncertain. This CDR3 comprises 13 residues. The germline V gene has CDR1 SGHRS and CDR2 YFSETQ. The germline V and J ends were trimmed by 2 bases and 3 bases, with 9 bases remaining between them. The CDR3 region is CASSFSLNYEQYF. The CDR3 DNA follows: TGCGCCAGCAGCTTTAGTCTGAACTACGAGCAGTACTTC.

This clonotype was seen repeatedly, ten times or more. This rearrangement joins TRBV2 to TRBJ2-5; 8 nucleotides agree with TRBD2. Germline V gives CDR1 SNHLY, CDR2 FYNNEI. Germline trimming cut 5 bases from V and 5 bases from J; bases unmatched to any gene: 7. This CDR3 has 14 amino acids. The CDR3 nucleotides are TGTGCCAGCAGTTACGGACTAGCCCCGGAGACCCAGTACTTC. Its translation is CASSYGLAPETQYF. Full variable domain (missing parts from reference TRBV2 and TRBJ2-5): EPEVTQTPSHQVTQMGQEVILRCVPISNHLYFYWYRQILGQKVEFLVSFYNNEISEKSEIFDDQFSVERPDGSNFTLKIRSTKLEDSAMYFCASSYGLAPETQYFGPGTRLLVL.